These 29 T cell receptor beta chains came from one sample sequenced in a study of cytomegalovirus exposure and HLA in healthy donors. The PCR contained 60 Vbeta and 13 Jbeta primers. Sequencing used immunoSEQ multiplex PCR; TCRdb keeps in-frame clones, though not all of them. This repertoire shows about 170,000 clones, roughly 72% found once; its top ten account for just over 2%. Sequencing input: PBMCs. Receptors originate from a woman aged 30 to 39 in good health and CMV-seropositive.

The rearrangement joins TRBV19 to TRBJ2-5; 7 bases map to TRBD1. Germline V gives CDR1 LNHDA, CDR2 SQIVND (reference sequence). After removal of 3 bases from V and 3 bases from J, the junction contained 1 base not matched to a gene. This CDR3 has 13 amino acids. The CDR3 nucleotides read TGTGCCAGTAGTATTACAGGGGAAGAGACCCAGTACTTC. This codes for CASSITGEETQYF.

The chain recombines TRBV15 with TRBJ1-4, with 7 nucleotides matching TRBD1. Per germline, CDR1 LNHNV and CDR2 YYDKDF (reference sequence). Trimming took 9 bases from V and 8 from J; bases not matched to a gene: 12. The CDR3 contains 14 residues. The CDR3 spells CATSARGRKEKLFF. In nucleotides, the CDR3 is TGTGCCACTAGTGCGAGGGGGCGAAAAGAAAAACTGTTTTTT.

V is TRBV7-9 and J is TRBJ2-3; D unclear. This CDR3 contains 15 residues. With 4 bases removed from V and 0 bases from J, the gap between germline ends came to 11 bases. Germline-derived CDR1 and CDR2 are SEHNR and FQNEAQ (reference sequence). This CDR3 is CASSYEALSTDTQYF. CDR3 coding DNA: TGTGCCAGCAGCTATGAGGCCCTTAGCACAGATACGCAGTATTTT.

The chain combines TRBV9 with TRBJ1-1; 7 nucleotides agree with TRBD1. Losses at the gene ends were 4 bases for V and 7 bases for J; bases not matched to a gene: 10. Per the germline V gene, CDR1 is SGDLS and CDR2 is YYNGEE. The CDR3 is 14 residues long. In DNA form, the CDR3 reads TGTGCCAGCAGCCCCCGAGGGGACAGAAATGAAGCTTTCTTT. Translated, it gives CASSPRGDRNEAFF. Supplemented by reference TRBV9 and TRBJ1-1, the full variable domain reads DSGVTQTPKHLITATGQRVTLRCSPRSGDLSVYWYQQSLDQGLQFLIQYYNGEERAKGNILERFSAQQFPDLHSELNLSSLELGDSALYFCASSPRGDRNEAFFGQGTRLTVV.

CDR3 amino acids: CASSLGSSGGYEQYF. Written as DNA, the CDR3 is TGCGCCAGCAGCTTGGGGTCCAGCGGGGGCTACGAGCAGTACTTC. V usage is TRBV5-1 and J usage is TRBJ2-7, with 8 nucleotides matching TRBD2. This CDR3 spans 15 amino acids. CDR1 SGHRS and CDR2 YFSETQ come from the germline V gene. V trimming: 0 bases; J trimming: 3 bases; junction bases outside the gene matches: 5.

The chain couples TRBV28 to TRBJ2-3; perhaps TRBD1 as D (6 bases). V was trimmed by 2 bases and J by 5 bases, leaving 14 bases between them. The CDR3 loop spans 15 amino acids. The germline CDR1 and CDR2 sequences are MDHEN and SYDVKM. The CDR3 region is CASSLGGLRGDTQYF. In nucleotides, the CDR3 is TGTGCCAGCAGTTTAGGGGGCCTACGGGGAGATACGCAGTATTTT.

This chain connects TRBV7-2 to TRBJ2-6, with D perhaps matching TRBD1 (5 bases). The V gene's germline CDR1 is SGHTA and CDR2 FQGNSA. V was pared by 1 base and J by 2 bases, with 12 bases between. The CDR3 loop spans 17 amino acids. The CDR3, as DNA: TGTGCCAGCAGCTTAGGTTTAAGGGGTGCTGGGGCCAACGTCCTGACTTTC. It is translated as CASSLGLRGAGANVLTF. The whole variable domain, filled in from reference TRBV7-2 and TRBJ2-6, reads GAGVSQSPSNKVTEKGKDVELRCDPISGHTALYWYRQSLGQGLEFLIYFQGNSAPDKSGLPSDRFSAERTGGSVSTLTIQRTQQEDSAVYLCASSLGLRGAGANVLTFGAGSRLTVL.

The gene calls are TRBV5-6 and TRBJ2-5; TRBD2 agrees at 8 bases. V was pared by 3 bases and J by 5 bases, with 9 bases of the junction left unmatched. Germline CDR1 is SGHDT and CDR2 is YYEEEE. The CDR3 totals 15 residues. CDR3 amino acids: CASSYQRGLVETQYF. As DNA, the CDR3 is TGTGCCAGCAGCTACCAACGGGGACTAGTGGAGACCCAGTACTTC. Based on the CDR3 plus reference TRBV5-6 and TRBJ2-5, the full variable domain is DAGVTQSPTHLIKTRGQQVTLRCSPKSGHDTVSWYQQALGQGPQFIFQYYEEEERQRGNFPDRFSGHQFPNYSSELNVNALLLGDSALYLCASSYQRGLVETQYFGPGTRLLVL.

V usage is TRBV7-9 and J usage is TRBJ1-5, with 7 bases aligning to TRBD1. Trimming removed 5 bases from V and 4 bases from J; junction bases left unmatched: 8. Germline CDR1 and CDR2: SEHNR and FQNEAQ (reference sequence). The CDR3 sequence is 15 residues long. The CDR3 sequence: CASSPPGDRNQPQHF. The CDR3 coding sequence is TGTGCCAGCAGCCCCCCAGGGGACAGAAATCAGCCCCAGCATTTT.

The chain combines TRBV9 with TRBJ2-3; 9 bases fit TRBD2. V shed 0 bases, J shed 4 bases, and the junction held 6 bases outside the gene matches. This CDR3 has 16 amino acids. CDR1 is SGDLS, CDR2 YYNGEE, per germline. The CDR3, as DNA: TGTGCCAGCAGCGTAGCGGCGGGGGGGCTTTCAGATACGCAGTATTTT. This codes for CASSVAAGGLSDTQYF.

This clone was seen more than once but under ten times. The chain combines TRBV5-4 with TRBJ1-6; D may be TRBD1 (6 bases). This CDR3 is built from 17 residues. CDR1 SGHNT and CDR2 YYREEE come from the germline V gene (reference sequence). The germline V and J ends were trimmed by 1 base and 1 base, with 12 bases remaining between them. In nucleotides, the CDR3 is TGTGCCAGCAGCTTGCCTATCCAGGGGTCCTATAATTCACCCCTCCACTTT. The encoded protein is CASSLPIQGSYNSPLHF.

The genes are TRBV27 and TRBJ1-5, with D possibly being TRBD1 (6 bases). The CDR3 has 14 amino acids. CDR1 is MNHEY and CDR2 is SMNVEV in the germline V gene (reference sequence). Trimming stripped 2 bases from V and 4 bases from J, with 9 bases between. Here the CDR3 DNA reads TGTGCCAGCAGTTTAGGGGGCCAAAATCAGCCCCAGCATTTT. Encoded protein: CASSLGGQNQPQHF.

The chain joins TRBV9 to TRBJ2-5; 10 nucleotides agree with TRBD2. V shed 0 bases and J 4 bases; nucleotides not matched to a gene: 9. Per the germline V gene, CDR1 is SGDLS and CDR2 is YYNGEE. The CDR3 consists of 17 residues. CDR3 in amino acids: CASSVEGLAGGPETQYF. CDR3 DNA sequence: TGTGCCAGCAGCGTAGAGGGTTTAGCGGGGGGCCCAGAGACCCAGTACTTC.

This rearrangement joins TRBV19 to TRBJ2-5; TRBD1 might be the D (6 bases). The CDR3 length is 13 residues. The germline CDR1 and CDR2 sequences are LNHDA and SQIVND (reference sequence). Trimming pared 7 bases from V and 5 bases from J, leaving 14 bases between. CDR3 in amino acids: CASKGRGVETQYF. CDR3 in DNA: TGTGCCAGTAAGGGCAGGGGAGTGGAGACCCAGTACTTC.

The CDR3, as DNA: TGTGCCAGCAGTTACTCAGTTAGTTCTAGCACAGATACGCAGTATTTT. Its protein is CASSYSVSSSTDTQYF. This sequence joins TRBV6-5 and TRBJ2-3; no clear D. Trimming removed 0 bases from V and 0 bases from J, with 10 bases in between. Germline assignment: CDR1 MNHEY and CDR2 SVGAGI. The CDR3 extends over 16 amino acids.

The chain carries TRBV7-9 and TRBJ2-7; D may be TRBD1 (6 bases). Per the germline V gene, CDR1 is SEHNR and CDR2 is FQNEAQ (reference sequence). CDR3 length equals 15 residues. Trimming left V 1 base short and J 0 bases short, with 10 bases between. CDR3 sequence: CASSLDRVYSYEQYF. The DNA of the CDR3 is TGTGCCAGCAGCTTAGACAGGGTCTACTCCTACGAGCAGTACTTC.

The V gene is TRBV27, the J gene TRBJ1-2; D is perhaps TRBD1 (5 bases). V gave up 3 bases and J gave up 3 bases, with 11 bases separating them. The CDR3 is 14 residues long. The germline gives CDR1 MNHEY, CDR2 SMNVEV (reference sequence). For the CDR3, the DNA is TGTGCCAGCAGTTTTGGGGCCAGGGACTATGGCTACACCTTC. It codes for CASSFGARDYGYTF.

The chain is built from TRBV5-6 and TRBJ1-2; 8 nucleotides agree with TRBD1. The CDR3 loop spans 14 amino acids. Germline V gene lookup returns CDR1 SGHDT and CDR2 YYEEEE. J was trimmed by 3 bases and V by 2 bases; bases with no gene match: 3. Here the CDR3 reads CASSLPGQDYGYTF. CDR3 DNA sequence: TGTGCCAGCAGCTTACCGGGACAGGACTATGGCTACACCTTC.

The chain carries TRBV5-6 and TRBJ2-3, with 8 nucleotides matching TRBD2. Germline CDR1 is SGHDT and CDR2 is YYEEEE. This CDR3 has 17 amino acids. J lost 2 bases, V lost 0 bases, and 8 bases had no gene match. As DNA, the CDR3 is TGTGCCAGCAGCTTGGGCCCGGGACTAGTCCTCACAGATACGCAGTATTTT. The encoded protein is CASSLGPGLVLTDTQYF.

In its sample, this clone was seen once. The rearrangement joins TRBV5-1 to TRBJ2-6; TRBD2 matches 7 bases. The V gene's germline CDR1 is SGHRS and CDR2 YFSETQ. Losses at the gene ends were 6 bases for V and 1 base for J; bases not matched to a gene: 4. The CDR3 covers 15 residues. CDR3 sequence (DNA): TGCGCCAGCACCTCGGGGGGTTCTGGGGCCAACGTCCTGACTTTC. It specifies CASTSGGSGANVLTF.

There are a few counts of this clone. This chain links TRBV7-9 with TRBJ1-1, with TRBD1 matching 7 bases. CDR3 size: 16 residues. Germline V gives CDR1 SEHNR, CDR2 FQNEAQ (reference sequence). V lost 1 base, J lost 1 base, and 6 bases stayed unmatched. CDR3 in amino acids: CASSLDRGPPNTEAFF. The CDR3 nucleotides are TGTGCCAGCAGCTTAGACAGGGGTCCTCCGAACACTGAAGCTTTCTTT.

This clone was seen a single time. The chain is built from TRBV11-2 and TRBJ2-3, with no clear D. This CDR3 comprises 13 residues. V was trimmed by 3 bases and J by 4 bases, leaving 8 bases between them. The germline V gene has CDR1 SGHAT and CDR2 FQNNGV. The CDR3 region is CASSFTIADTQYF. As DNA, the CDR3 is TGTGCCAGCAGCTTCACGATAGCAGATACGCAGTATTTT.

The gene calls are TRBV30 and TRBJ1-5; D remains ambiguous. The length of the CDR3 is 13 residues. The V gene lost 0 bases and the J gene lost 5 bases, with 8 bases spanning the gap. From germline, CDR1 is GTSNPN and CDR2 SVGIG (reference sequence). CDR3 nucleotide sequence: TGTGCCTGGAGTGTATCGAGGGATCAGCCCCAGCATTTT. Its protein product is CAWSVSRDQPQHF.

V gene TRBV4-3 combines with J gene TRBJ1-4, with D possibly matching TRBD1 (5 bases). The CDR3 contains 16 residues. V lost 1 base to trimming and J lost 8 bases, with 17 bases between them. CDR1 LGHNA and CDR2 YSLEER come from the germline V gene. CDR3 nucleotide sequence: TGCGCCAGCAGCCAAGGAAGGGGCAGGGCGGGGGAAAAACTGTTTTTT. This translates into CASSQGRGRAGEKLFF.

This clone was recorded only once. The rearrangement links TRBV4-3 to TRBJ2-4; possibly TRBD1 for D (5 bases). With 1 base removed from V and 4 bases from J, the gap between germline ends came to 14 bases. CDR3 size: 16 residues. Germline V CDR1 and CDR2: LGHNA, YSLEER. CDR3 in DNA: TGCGCCAGCAGCCAAGTGGTCGGACAAGGAAAAAACATTCAGTACTTC. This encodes CASSQVVGQGKNIQYF.

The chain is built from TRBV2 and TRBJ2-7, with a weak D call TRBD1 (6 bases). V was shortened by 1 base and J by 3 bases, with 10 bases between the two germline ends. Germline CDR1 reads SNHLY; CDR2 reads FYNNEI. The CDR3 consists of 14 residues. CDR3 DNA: TGTGCCAGCAGTGAAGACAGGGTGGGCTACGAGCAGTACTTC. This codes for CASSEDRVGYEQYF.

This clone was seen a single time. In DNA, the CDR3 is TGTGCCAGTACTCCTGGGAGGACAGGGATCACTGAAGCTTTCTTT. Translated, it gives CASTPGRTGITEAFF. The V call is TRBV19, the J call TRBJ1-1; 8 bases line up with TRBD1. V shed 7 bases and J 4 bases; nucleotides not matched to a gene: 11. From germline, CDR1 is LNHDA and CDR2 SQIVND (reference sequence). The CDR3 spans 15 residues.

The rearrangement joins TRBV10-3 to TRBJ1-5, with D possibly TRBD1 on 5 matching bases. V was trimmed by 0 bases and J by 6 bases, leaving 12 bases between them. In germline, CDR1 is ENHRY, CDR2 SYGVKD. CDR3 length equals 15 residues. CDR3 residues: CAISESPGKGQPQHF. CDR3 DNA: TGTGCCATCAGTGAGTCACCAGGGAAGGGTCAGCCCCAGCATTTT.

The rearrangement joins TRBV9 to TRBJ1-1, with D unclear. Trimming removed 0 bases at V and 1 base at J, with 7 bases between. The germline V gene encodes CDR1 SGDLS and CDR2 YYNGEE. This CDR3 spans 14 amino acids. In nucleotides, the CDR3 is TGTGCCAGCAGCGTAGTCGGCGGGAACACTGAAGCTTTCTTT. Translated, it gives CASSVVGGNTEAFF. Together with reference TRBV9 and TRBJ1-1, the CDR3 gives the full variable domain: DSGVTQTPKHLITATGQRVTLRCSPRSGDLSVYWYQQSLDQGLQFLIQYYNGEERAKGNILERFSAQQFPDLHSELNLSSLELGDSALYFCASSVVGGNTEAFFGQGTRLTVV.